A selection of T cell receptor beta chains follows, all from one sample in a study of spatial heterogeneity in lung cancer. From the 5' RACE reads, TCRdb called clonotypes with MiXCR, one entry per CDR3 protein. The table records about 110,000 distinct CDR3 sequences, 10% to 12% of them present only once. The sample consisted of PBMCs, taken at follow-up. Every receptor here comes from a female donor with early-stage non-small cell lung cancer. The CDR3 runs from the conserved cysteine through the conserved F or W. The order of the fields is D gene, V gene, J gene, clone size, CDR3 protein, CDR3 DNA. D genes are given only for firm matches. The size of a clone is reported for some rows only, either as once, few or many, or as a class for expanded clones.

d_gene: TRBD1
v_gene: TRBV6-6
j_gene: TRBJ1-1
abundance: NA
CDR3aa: CASSFRQGGRNTEAFF
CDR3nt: TGTGCCAGCAGTTTTCGACAGGGAGGACGGAACACTGAAGCTTTCTTT

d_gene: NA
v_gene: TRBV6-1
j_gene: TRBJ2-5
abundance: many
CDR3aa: CASSPHLLRDGTQYF
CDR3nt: TGTGCCAGCAGTCCTCATCTTTTGCGGGATGGGACCCAGTACTTC

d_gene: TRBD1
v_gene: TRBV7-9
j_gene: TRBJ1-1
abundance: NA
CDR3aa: CGSSSTGKVAFF
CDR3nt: TGTGGCAGCAGCTCGACAGGGAAAGTAGCTTTCTTT

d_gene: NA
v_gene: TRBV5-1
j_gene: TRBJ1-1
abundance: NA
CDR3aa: CASARVGPNTEAFF
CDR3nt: TGCGCCAGCGCCCGGGTCGGGCCGAACACTGAAGCTTTCTTT

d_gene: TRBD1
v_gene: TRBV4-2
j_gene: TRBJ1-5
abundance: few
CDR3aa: CASSQLTGGAGQPQHF
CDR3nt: TGTGCCAGCAGCCAGTTAACAGGGGGCGCAGGTCAGCCCCAGCATTTT

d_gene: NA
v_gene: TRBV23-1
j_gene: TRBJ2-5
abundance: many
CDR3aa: CASSQSPGTTTTQETQYF
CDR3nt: TGCGCCAGCAGTCAATCCCCCGGGACAACCACCACCCAAGAGACCCAGTACTTC

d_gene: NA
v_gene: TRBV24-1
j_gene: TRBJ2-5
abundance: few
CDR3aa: CATSDSGVETQYF
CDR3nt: TGTGCCACCAGTGATTCGGGAGTCGAGACCCAGTACTTC

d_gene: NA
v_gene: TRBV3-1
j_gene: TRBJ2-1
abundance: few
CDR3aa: CASSQVTLSNEQFF
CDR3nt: TGTGCCAGCAGCCAAGTTACCCTTAGTAATGAGCAGTTCTTC

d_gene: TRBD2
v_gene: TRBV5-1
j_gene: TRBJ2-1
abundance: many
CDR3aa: CASSRTSGASYNEQFF
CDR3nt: TGCGCCAGCAGCCGCACTAGCGGGGCCTCCTACAATGAGCAGTTCTTC

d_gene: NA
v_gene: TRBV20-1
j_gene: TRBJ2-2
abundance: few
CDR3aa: CSAPGNGGVGTGELFF
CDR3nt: TGCAGTGCCCCCGGGAACGGGGGCGTTGGCACCGGGGAGCTGTTTTTT

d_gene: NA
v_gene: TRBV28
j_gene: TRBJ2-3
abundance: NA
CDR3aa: CASSFPEPSDTQYF
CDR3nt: TGTGCCAGCAGTTTCCCCGAACCCTCCGATACGCAGTATTTT

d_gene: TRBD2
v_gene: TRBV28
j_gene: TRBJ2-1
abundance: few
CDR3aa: CASSFGLAGANEQFF
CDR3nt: TGTGCCAGCAGTTTCGGACTAGCTGGGGCCAATGAGCAGTTCTTC

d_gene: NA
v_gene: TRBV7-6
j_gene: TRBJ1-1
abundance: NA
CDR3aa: CASSFQPPTQNTEAFF
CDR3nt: TGTGCCAGCAGCTTCCAACCCCCCACACAGAACACTGAAGCTTTCTTT

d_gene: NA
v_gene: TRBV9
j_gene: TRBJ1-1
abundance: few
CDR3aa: CASSARRGTEAFF
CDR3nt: TGTGCCAGCAGCGCTAGACGAGGGACTGAAGCTTTCTTT

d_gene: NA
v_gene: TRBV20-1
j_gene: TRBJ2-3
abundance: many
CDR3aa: CSADVEATDTQYF
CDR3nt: TGCAGTGCTGACGTCGAAGCCACAGATACGCAGTATTTT

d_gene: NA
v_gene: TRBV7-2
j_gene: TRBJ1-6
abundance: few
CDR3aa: CASSLGGNSPLHF
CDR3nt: TGTGCCAGCAGCTTAGGGGGGAATTCACCCCTCCACTTT

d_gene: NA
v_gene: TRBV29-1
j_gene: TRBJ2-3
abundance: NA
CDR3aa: CSVEVAPNTDTQYF
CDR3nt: TGCAGCGTTGAGGTTGCGCCGAACACAGATACGCAGTATTTT

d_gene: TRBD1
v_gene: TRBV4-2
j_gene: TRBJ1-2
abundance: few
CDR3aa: CASSRPGQGDYGYTF
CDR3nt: TGTGCCAGCAGCCGCCCGGGACAGGGGGACTATGGCTACACCTTC

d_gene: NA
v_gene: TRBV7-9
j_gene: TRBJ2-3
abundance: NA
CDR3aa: CASSLNSRPDTQYF
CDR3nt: TGTGCCAGCAGCTTAAATAGCCGCCCAGATACGCAGTATTTT

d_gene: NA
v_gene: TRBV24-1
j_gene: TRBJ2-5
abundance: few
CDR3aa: CATRLGHTQETQYF
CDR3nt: TGTGCCACCAGATTGGGACATACGCAAGAGACCCAGTACTTC

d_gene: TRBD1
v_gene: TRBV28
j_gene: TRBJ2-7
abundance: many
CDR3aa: CASTDRKTYEQYF
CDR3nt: TGTGCCAGCACGGACAGGAAGACCTACGAGCAGTACTTC

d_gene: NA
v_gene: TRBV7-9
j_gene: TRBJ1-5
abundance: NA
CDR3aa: CASSLEWDSNQPQHF
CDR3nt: TGTGCCAGCAGCTTAGAATGGGATAGCAATCAGCCCCAGCATTTT

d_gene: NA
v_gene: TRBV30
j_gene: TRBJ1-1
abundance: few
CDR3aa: CACPSKGSTEAFF
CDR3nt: TGTGCCTGCCCGAGTAAGGGGAGTACTGAAGCTTTCTTT

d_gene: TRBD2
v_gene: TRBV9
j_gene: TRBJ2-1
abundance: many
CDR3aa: CASSASGRTYNEQFF
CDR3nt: TGTGCCAGCAGCGCTAGCGGGAGGACATACAATGAGCAGTTCTTC

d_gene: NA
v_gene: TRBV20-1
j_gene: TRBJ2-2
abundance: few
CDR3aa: CSARVGPNTGELFF
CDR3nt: TGCAGTGCTAGAGTCGGGCCGAACACCGGGGAGCTGTTTTTT

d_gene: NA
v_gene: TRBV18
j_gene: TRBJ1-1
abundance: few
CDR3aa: CASSPPTGMNTEAFF
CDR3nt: TGTGCCAGCTCACCACCAACAGGGATGAACACTGAAGCTTTCTTT

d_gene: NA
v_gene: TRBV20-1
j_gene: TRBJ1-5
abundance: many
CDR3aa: CSARYQGNQPQHF
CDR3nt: TGCAGTGCTAGATATCAGGGGAATCAGCCCCAGCATTTT

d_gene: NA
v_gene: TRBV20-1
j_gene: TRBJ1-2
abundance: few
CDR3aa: CSAIQQQILYGYTF
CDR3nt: TGCAGTGCTATCCAACAGCAAATTCTCTATGGCTACACCTTC

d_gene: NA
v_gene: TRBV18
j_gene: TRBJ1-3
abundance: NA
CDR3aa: CASSPSASTLSGNTIYF
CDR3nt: TGTGCCAGCTCACCATCCGCCAGCACACTTTCTGGAAACACCATATATTTT

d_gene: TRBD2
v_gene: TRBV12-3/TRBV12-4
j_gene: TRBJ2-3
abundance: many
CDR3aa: CASSSHSPTSGKSTDTQYF
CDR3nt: TGTGCCAGCAGTTCTCACTCCCCCACTAGCGGAAAGTCCACAGATACGCAGTATTTT

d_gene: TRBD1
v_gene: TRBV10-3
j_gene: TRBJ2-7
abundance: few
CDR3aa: CAISGGTDPMKQYF
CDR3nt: TGTGCCATCAGTGGGGGGACAGACCCTATGAAGCAGTACTTC

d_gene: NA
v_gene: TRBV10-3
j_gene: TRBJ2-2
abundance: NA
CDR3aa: CAIKEGVEYSGELFF
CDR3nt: TGTGCCATCAAGGAGGGCGTTGAGTATTCCGGGGAGCTGTTTTTT

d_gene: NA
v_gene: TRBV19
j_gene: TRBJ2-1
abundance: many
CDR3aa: CASSIDGLTYNEQFF
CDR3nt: TGTGCCAGTAGTATTGACGGACTCACGTACAATGAGCAGTTCTTC

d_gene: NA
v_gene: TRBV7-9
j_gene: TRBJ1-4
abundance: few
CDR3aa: CASSSQTNEKLFF
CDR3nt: TGTGCCAGCAGCTCCCAAACTAATGAAAAACTGTTTTTT

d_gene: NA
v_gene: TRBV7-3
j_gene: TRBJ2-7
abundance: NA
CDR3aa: CASSLGAGTGYEQYF
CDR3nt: TGTGCCAGCAGCTTAGGAGCAGGGACTGGGTACGAGCAGTACTTC